This TCR beta chain was identified in a study of T cell repertoires in cytomegalovirus infection. In the study overall: Signatures in public TCR beta sequences pointed to both CMV infection and matching HLA type. Findings of the study overall: Accumulated public TCR beta family frequency recognized individuals carrying CMV together with the relevant HLA.

On this clonotype: Its antigen is undetermined. Germline and junction disagree at one end, which may indicate a read error.

TCRdb recomputed calls from the reads with MiXCR, one row per CDR3 protein. Of approximately 750,000 distinct CDR3 sequences detected, roughly a third appear once; the ten largest clones hold under 3%. Germline CDR1 and CDR2: WNHNN and SYGVQD (reference sequence). The CDR3 consists of 15 residues. Source material: PBMCs. This TCR was sampled from a human donor in good health (CMV status not recorded). Some clones in this sample may be carry-over from other donors' samples. The chain carries TRBV10-1 and TRBJ2-7; 8 bases are shared with TRBD2. CDR3 bases: TGCGCCATCAGTGAGTCGACGGGGGGGCGTTACGAGCAGTACTTC. Translating it yields CAISESTGGRYEQYF.